This T cell receptor (beta chain) is drawn from a study of beta chain features in type 1 diabetes. Regarding the study as a whole: All four CD4+ subsets of Type 1 diabetes patients contained TCRB CDR3s that were moderately but significantly shorter. High TCR expression in some cells could lead to their over-representation in cDNA sequencing.

With respect to this clone: Its antigen is unidentified.

Central memory, naive, regulatory and stem cell-like memory CD4+ cells were sorted by CD45RO/CCR7/CD25/CD127/CD95/CD27. V was trimmed by 3 bases and J by 5 bases, leaving 14 bases between them. Per the germline V gene, CDR1 is MDHEN and CDR2 is SYDVKM. CDR3 size: 15 residues. The isolated RNA, all of it, was reverse transcribed, so expressed TCRB transcripts were what got sequenced. Profiled with immunoSEQ multiplex PCR; TCRdb holds only in-frame clones, not every one. The data show about 220,000 clones, approximately 10% seen once. The sequencing input was central memory CD4+ T cells from blood. This TCR was sampled from a man aged 18 to 29 in good health. The chain is built from TRBV28 and TRBJ2-1; tentative D call: TRBD2 (6 bases). CDR3 sequence reads: CASSFIQRAHNEQFF. CDR3 nucleotides: TGTGCCAGCAGTTTCATCCAGCGGGCCCACAATGAGCAGTTCTTC.